The source of this T cell receptor (beta chain) is a study of T cell repertoires in cytomegalovirus infection. Turning to the study itself: Public signatures in TCR beta pointed to CMV infection and matching HLA type.

A remark on this clonotype: Its specificity is not known.

TCRdb re-called the reads through MiXCR, storing one row per CDR3 protein. The data hold under 850,000 distinct CDR3 sequences, with around a third observed a single time. Germline assignment: CDR1 MGHRA and CDR2 YSYEKL. The CDR3 runs 14 residues. The germline V and J ends were trimmed by 7 bases and 0 bases, with 11 bases remaining between them. The J gene is TRBJ2-3, the V gene TRBV4-1; no reliable D call. This material consisted of cultured PBMCs, taken from culture after CMV antigen stimulation. This TCR was recovered from a human donor in good health (CMV status not recorded). Some clones in this sample may be carry-over from other donors' samples. The CDR3 bases are TGCGCCAGCACCTCGGAGAGGAGCACAGATACGCAGTATTTT. Protein sequence: CASTSERSTDTQYF.